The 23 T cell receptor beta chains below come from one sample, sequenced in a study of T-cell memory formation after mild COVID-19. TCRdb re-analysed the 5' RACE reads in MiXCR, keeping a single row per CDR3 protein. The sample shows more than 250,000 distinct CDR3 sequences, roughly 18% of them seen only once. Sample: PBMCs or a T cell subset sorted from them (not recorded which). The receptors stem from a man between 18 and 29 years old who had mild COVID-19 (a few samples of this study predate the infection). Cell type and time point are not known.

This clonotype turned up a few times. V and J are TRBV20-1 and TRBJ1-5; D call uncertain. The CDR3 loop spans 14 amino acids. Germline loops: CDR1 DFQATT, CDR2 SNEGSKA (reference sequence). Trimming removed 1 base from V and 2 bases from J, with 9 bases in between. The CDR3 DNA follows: TGCAGTGCTAGAGGACCCCAGGGCAATCAGCCCCAGCATTTT. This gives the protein CSARGPQGNQPQHF.

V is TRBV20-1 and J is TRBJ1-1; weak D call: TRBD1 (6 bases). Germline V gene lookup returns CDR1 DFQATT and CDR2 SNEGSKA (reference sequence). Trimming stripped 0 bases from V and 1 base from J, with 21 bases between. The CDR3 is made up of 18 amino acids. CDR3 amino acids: CSARDPKGPGVGNTEAFF. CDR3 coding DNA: TGCAGTGCTAGAGACCCAAAAGGGCCAGGGGTCGGGAACACTGAAGCTTTCTTT.

The DNA for the CDR3 is TGTGCCAGCTCACCACCCGGGACTAGCGGGGATGAGCAGTTCTTC. Amino acid sequence: CASSPPGTSGDEQFF. The chain couples TRBV18 to TRBJ2-1; 13 nucleotides align to TRBD2. Germline CDR1 KGHSH, CDR2 LQKENI. V trimming: 0 bases; J trimming: 8 bases; junction bases outside the gene matches: 1. The CDR3 is 15 amino acids.

The CDR3 spells CASSLLPGSRAFIAKNIQYF. The CDR3 DNA reads as TGTGCCAGCAGTTTACTCCCGGGGAGCCGAGCCTTCATAGCCAAAAACATTCAGTACTTC. The chain joins TRBV12-3 or TRBV12-4 to TRBJ2-4, with D possibly matching TRBD2 (5 bases). V was cut by 2 bases and J by 0 bases, with 23 bases left in between. CDR3 length: 20 residues.

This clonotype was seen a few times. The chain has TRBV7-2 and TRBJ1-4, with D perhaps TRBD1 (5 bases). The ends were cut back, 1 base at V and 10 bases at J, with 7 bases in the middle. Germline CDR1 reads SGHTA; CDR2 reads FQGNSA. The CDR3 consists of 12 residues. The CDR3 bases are TGTGCCAGCAGCTTAGAAGACAGAAAACTGTTTTTT. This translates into CASSLEDRKLFF.

CDR3 residues: CASSYLAVSSYNEQFF. DNA for the CDR3: TGTGCCAGCAGCTACCTAGCGGTAAGCTCCTACAATGAGCAGTTCTTC. The V and J genes are TRBV7-3 and TRBJ2-1; 7 bases are shared with TRBD2. The germline V gene has CDR1 SGHTA and CDR2 FQGTGA. The CDR3 length is 16 residues. J gave up 0 bases and V 4 bases, and 6 bases lay outside the gene matches. Drawing the rest from reference TRBV7-3 and TRBJ2-1, the complete variable domain is GAGVSQTPSNKVTEKGKYVELRCDPISGHTALYWYRQSLGQGPEFLIYFQGTGAADDSGLPNDRFFAVRPEGSVSTLKIQRTERGDSAVYLCASSYLAVSSYNEQFFGPGTRLTVL.

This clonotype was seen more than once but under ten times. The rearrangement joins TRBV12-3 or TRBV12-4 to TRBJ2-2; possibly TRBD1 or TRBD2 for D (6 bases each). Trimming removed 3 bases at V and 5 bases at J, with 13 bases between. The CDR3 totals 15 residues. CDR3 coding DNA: TGTGCCAGCAGTTTTAGGGGGGCCCGTACCGGGGAGCTGTTTTTT. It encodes CASSFRGARTGELFF.

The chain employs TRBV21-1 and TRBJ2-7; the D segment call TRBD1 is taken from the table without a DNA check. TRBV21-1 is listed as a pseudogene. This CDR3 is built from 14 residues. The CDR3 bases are TGTGCCAGCAGGAAGACACTGTCCTCCTACGAGCAGTACTTC. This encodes CASRKTLSSYEQYF.

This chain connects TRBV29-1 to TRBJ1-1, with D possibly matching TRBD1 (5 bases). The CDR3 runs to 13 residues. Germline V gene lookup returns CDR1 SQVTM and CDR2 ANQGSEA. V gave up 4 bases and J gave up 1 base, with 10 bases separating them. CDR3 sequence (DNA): TGCAGCGTTGCGACAGACAAGAACACTGAAGCTTTCTTT. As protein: CSVATDKNTEAFF.

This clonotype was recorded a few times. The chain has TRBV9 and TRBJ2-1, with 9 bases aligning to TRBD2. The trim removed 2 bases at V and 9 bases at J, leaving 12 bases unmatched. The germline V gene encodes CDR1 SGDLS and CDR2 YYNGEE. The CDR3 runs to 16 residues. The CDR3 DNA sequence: TGTGCCAGCAGCGTGGGCCCGGGACTAGCAAGGAGTGAGCAGTTCTTC. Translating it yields CASSVGPGLARSEQFF.

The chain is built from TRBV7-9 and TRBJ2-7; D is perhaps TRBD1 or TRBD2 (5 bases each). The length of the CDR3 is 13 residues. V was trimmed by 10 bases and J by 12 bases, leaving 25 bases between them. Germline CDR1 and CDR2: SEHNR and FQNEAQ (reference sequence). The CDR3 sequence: CATSNRDGGRRYF. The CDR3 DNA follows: TGTGCCACCTCGAACCGGGACGGTGGAAGAAGGTACTTC.

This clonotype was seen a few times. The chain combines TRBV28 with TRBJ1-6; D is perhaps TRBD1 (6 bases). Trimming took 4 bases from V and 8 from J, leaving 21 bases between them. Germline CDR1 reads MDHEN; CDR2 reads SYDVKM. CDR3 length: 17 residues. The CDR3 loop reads CASSSITGTSGDSPLHF. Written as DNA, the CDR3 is TGTGCCAGCAGTTCGATCACCGGGACATCCGGCGATTCACCCCTCCACTTT.

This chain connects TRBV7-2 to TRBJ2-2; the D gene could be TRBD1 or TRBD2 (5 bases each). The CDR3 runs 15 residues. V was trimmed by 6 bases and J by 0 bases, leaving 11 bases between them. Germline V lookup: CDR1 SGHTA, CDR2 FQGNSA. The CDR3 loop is CASRWMGANTGELFF. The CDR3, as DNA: TGTGCCAGCAGGTGGATGGGGGCGAACACCGGGGAGCTGTTTTTT.

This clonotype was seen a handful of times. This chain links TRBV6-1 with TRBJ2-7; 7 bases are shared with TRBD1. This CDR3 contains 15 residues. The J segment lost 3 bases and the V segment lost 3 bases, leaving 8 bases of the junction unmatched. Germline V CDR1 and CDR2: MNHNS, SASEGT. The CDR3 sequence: CASSDPQTGSYEQYF. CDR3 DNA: TGTGCCAGCAGTGACCCGCAGACAGGGAGCTACGAGCAGTACTTC.

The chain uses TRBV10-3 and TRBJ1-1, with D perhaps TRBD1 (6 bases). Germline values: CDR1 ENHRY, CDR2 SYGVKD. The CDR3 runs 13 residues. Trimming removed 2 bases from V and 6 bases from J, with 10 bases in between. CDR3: CAISEQGIPEAFF. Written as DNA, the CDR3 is TGTGCCATCAGTGAGCAGGGGATCCCTGAAGCTTTCTTT.

The CDR3 DNA sequence: TGCGCCAGCAGCTTGGACGGGGGCACCACCAGGGATGAGCAGTTCTTC. Encoded protein: CASSLDGGTTRDEQFF. The chain recombines TRBV5-1 with TRBJ2-1, with D perhaps given as TRBD1 or TRBD2 (6 bases each). CDR1 SGHRS and CDR2 YFSETQ come from the germline V gene. V was cut by 0 bases and J by 8 bases, with 18 bases left in between. This CDR3 is 16 amino acids long. The full variable domain, with the rest looked up from reference TRBV5-1 and TRBJ2-1, is KAGVTQTPRYLIKTRGQQVTLSCSPISGHRSVSWYQQTPGQGLQFLFEYFSETQRNKGNFPGRFSGRQFSNSRSEMNVSTLELGDSALYLCASSLDGGTTRDEQFFGPGTRLTVL.

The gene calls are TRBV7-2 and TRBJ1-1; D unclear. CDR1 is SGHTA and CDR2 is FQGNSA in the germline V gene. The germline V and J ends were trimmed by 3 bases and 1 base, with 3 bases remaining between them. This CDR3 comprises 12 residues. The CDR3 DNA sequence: TGTGCCAGCAGCTTCCCGAACACTGAAGCTTTCTTT. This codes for CASSFPNTEAFF.

The CDR3 bases are TGTGCCAGCAGTACCTTCCTGGCTGGGGAGCAGTACTTC. Translating gives CASSTFLAGEQYF. V is TRBV6-5 and J is TRBJ2-7; unclear D gene. V shed 5 bases and J shed 7 bases, with 15 bases lying between them. CDR1 is MNHEY and CDR2 is SVGAGI in the germline V gene. The CDR3 totals 13 residues.

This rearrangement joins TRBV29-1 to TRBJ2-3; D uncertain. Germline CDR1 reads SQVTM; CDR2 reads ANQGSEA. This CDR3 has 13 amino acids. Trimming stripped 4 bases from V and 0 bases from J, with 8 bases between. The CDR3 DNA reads TGCAGCGTTGTGGCTTCTAGCACAGATACGCAGTATTTT. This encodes CSVVASSTDTQYF.

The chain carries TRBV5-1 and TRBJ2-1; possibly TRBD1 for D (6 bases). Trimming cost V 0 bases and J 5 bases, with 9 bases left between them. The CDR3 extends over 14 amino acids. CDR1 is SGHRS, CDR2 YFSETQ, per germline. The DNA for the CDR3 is TGCGCCAGCAGCTTGGGGGGGCCCGACAATGAGCAGTTCTTC. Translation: CASSLGGPDNEQFF.

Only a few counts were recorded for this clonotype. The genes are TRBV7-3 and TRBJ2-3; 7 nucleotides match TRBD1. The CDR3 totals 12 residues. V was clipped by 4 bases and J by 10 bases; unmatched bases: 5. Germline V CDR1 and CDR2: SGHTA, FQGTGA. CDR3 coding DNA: TGTGCCAGCAGCTCATCGACAGGGCCGCAGTATTTT. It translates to CASSSSTGPQYF.

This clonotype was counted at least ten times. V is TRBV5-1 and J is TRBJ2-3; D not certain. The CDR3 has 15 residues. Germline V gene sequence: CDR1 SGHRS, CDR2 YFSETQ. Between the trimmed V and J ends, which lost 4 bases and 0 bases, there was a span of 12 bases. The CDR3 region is CASSDTSTSTDTQYF. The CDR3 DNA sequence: TGCGCCAGCAGCGACACGTCGACCAGCACAGATACGCAGTATTTT.

The CDR3 is CASSYRTGEAFF. CDR3 in DNA: TGTGCCAGCAGCTATAGGACAGGGGAAGCTTTCTTT. J is TRBJ1-1 and V is TRBV9; 8 nucleotides match TRBD1. The V gene's germline CDR1 is SGDLS and CDR2 YYNGEE. The CDR3 totals 12 residues. Trimming at V came to 4 bases and at J to 8 bases, leaving 4 bases not matched to a gene.